The clone carrying this T cell receptor (beta chain) showed up just a few times. Its antigen is still unknown. This sample stems from a study of T cells in Graves' hyperthyroidism and ophthalmopathy. Findings and limits, study-wide: The blood repertoire included most of the expanded thyroid clonotypes above 0.001. From stable hyperthyroidism, ophthalmopathy was separated by a 13 V-J model.

PBMCs were sourced from more than 9 ml fresh peripheral blood. CDR1 LNHDA and CDR2 SQIVND come from the germline V gene (reference sequence). This CDR3 has 14 amino acids. V was shortened by 1 base and J by 3 bases, with 10 bases between the two germline ends. From RNA transcripts, TCR beta CDR3 regions were amplified. HTBI primers were used for first-round RT-PCR of the TCR CDR3. TCRdb re-derived calls from the multiplex PCR reads in MiXCR, one entry per CDR3 protein. There are over 300,000 distinct CDR3 sequences in the sample; roughly 14% occur only once, and 11% lies in the top ten. The chain recombines TRBV19 with TRBJ2-7, with D possibly TRBD1 on 5 matching bases. The specimen was blood. The sequence was collected from an older woman with Graves' hyperthyroidism. Here the CDR3 DNA reads TGTGCCAGTAGTATAGGGGGCAGATTCTACGAGCAGTACTTC. Its protein is CASSIGGRFYEQYF.